This T cell receptor (beta chain) was sequenced in a study of T-cell reconstitution after alpha-beta-depleted transplantation in children. Preparation of the TCRbeta library involved a method that used unique molecular identifiers. TCRdb called the PCR reads again in MiXCR, with one record for every CDR3 protein. Of approximately 400,000 distinct CDR3 sequences detected, approximately 10% appear once; the ten largest clones hold approximately 5%. Trimming took 1 base from V and 5 from J, leaving 8 bases between them. In germline, CDR1 is SGHTA, CDR2 FQGTGA. The CDR3 extends over 13 amino acids. This clonotype was counted between two and nine times.

The chain has TRBV7-3 and TRBJ1-1, with TRBD1 as a possible D gene (5 bases). This TCR was sampled from a human donor who donated a stem cell graft to a child with acute myeloid leukemia. The source material was PBMCs from the stem cell graft donor, sampled from the stem cell graft. The CDR3 nucleotides are TGTGCCAGCAGCTTAAATAAGGGGACTGAAGCTTTCTTT. It encodes CASSLNKGTEAFF.